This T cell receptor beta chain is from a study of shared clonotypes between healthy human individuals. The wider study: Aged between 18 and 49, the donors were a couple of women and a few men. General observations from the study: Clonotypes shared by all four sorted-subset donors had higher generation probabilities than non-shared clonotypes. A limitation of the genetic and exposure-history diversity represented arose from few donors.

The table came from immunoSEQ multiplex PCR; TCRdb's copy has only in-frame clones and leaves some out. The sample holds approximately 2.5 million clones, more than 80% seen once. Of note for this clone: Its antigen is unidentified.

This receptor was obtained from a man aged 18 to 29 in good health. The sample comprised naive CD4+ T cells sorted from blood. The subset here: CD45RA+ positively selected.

Here the CDR3 DNA reads TGTGCCAGCAGTGCCGTAATATATGGCTACACCTTC. Its translation: CASSAVIYGYTF. The chain employs TRBV2 and TRBJ1-2; D is undetermined. Between the trimmed V and J ends, which lost 4 bases and 5 bases, there was a span of 8 bases. Germline-derived CDR1 and CDR2 are SNHLY and FYNNEI. The CDR3 runs 12 residues. The full variable domain, completed using reference TRBV2 and TRBJ1-2, is EPEVTQTPSHQVTQMGQEVILRCVPISNHLYFYWYRQILGQKVEFLVSFYNNEISEKSEIFDDQFSVERPDGSNFTLKIRSTKLEDSAMYFCASSAVIYGYTFGSGTRLTVV.